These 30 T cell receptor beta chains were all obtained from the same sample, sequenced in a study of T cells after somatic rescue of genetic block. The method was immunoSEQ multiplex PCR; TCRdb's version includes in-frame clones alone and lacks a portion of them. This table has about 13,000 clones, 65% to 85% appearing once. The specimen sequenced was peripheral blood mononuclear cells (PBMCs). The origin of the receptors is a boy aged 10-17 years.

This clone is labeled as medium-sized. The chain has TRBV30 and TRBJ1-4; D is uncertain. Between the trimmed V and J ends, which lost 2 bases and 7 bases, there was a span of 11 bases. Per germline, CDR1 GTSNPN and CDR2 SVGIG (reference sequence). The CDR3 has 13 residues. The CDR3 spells CAWSNSGGEKLFF. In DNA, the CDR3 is TGTGCCTGGAGTAACAGCGGTGGTGAAAAACTGTTTTTT.

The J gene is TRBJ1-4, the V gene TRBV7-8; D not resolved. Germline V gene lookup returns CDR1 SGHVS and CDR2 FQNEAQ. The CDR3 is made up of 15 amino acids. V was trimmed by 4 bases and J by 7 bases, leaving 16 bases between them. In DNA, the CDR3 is TGTGCCAGCAGCTATACTTCAGGCGGAGGTGAAAAACTGTTTTTT. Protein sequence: CASSYTSGGGEKLFF.

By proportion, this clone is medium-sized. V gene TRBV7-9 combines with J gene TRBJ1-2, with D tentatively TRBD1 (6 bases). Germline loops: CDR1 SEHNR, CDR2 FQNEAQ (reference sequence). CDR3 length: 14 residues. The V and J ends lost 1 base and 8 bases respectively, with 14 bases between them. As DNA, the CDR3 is TGTGCCAGCAGCTTAGACGCAGGGGCGAAGGGCTACACCTTC. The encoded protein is CASSLDAGAKGYTF. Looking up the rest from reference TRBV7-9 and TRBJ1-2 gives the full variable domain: DTGVSQNPRHKITKRGQNVTFRCDPISEHNRLYWYRQTLGQGPEFLTYFQNEAQLEKSRLLSDRFSAERPKGSFSTLEIQRTEQGDSAMYLCASSLDAGAKGYTFGSGTRLTVV.

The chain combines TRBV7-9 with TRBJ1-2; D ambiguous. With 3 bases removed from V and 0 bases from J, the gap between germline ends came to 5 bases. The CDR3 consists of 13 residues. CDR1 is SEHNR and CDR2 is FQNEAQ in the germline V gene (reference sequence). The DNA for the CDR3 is TGTGCCAGCAGCTTCGGCGCTAACTATGGCTACACCTTC. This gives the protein CASSFGANYGYTF. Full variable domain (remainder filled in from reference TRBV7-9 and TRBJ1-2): DTGVSQNPRHKITKRGQNVTFRCDPISEHNRLYWYRQTLGQGPEFLTYFQNEAQLEKSRLLSDRFSAERPKGSFSTLEIQRTEQGDSAMYLCASSFGANYGYTFGSGTRLTVV.

In nucleotides, the CDR3 is TGTGCCAGCAGTTTAGACCGGACTAGCGGGAACTATGAGCAGTTCTTC. Protein: CASSLDRTSGNYEQFF. The chain combines TRBV27 with TRBJ2-1, with 12 nucleotides matching TRBD2. CDR1 and CDR2 (germline): MNHEY, SMNVEV (reference sequence). With V trimmed by 2 bases and J by 8 bases, 7 bases remained unmatched. CDR3 length equals 16 residues.

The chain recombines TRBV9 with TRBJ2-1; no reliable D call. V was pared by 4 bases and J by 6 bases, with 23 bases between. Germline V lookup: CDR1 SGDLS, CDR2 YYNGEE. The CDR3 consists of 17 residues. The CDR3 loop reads CASSPPLGAPDGNEQFF. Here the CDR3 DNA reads TGTGCCAGCAGCCCACCCCTGGGCGCGCCGGACGGCAATGAGCAGTTCTTC. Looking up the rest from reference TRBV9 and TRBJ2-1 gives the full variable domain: DSGVTQTPKHLITATGQRVTLRCSPRSGDLSVYWYQQSLDQGLQFLIQYYNGEERAKGNILERFSAQQFPDLHSELNLSSLELGDSALYFCASSPPLGAPDGNEQFFGPGTRLTVL.

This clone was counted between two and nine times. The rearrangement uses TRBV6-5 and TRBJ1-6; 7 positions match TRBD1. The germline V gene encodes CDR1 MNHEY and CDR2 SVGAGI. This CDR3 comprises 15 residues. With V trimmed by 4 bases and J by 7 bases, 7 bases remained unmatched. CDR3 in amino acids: CASSFRDSRNSPLHF. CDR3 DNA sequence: TGTGCCAGCAGTTTCCGGGACAGCCGCAATTCACCCCTCCACTTT.

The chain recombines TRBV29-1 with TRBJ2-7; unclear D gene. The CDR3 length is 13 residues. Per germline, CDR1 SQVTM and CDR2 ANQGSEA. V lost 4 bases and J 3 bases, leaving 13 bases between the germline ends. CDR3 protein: CSVGRHNGYEQYF. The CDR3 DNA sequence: TGCAGCGTTGGGCGGCACAATGGCTACGAGCAGTACTTC.

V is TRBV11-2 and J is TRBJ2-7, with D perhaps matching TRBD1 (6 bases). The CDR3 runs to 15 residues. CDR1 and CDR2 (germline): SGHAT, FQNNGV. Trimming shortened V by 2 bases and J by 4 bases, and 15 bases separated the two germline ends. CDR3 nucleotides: TGTGCCAGCAGCTTATTGTATGCAGGACAGTACGAGCAGTACTTC. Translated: CASSLLYAGQYEQYF.

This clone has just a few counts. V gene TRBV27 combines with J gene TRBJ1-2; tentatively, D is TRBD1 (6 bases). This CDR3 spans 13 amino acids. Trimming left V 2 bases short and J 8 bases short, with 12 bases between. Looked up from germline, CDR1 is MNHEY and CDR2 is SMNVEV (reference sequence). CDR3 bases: TGTGCCAGCAGTTTAGGGGCAGGGGACGGCTACACCTTC. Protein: CASSLGAGDGYTF.

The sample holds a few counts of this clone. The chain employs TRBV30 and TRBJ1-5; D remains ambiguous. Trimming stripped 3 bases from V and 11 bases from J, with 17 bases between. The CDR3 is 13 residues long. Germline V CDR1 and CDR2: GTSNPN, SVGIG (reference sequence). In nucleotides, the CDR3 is TGTGCCTGGAGCGACACTGGAGGGAGATCCCAGCATTTT. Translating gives CAWSDTGGRSQHF.

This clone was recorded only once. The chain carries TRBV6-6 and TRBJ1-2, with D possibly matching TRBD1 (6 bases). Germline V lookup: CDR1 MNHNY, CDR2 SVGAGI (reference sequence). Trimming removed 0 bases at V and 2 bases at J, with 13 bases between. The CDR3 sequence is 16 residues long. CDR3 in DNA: TGTGCCAGCAGTTACTCCAGGGGTCGCAGCAACTATGGCTACACCTTC. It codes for CASSYSRGRSNYGYTF.

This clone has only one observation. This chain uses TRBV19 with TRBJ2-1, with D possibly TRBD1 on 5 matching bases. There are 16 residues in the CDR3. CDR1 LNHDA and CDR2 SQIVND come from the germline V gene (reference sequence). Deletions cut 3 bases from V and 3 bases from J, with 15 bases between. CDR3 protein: CASSIGALTVYNEQFF. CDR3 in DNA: TGTGCCAGTAGTATTGGGGCCCTTACAGTCTACAATGAGCAGTTCTTC.

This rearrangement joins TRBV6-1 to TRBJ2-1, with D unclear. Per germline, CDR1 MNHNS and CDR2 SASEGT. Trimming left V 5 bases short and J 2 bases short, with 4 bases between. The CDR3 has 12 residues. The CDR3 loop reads CASSRTYNEQFF. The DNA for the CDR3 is TGTGCCAGCAGTCGGACCTACAATGAGCAGTTCTTC.

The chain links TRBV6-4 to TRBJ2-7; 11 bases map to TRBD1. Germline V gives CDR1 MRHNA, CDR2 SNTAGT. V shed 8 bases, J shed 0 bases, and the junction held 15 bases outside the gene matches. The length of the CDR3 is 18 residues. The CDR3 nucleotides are TGTGCCAGCCTCTTTTCGGACAGGGGGCCTTTAAGCTCCTACGAGCAGTACTTC. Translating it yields CASLFSDRGPLSSYEQYF.

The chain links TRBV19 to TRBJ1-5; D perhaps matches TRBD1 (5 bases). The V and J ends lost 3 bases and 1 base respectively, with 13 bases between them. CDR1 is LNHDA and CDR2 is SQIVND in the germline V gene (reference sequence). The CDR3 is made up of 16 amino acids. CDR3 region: CASSIRGRESNQPQHF. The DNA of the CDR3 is TGTGCCAGTAGTATTCGGGGCAGGGAAAGCAATCAGCCCCAGCATTTT.

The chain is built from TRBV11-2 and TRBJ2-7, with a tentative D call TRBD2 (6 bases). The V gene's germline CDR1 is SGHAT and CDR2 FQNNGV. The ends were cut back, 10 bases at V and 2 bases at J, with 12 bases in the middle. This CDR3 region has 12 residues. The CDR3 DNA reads TGTGCCATCTCGGGACTCACCTACGAGCAGTACTTC. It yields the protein CAISGLTYEQYF.

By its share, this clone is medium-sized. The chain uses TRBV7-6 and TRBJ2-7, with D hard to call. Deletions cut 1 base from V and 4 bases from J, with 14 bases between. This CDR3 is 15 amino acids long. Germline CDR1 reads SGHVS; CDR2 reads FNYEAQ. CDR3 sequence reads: CASSLGNLGWYEQYF. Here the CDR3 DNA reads TGTGCCAGCAGCTTAGGGAACCTGGGCTGGTACGAGCAGTACTTC.

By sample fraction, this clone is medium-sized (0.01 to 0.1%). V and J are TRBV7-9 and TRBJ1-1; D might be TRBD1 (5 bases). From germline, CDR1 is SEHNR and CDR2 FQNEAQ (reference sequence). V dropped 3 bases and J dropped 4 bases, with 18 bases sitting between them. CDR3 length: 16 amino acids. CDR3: CASSFLRGPGGTEAFF. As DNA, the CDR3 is TGTGCCAGCAGCTTCCTCCGGGGCCCTGGAGGCACTGAAGCTTTCTTT. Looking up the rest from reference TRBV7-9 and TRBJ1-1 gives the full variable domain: DTGVSQNPRHKITKRGQNVTFRCDPISEHNRLYWYRQTLGQGPEFLTYFQNEAQLEKSRLLSDRFSAERPKGSFSTLEIQRTEQGDSAMYLCASSFLRGPGGTEAFFGQGTRLTVV.

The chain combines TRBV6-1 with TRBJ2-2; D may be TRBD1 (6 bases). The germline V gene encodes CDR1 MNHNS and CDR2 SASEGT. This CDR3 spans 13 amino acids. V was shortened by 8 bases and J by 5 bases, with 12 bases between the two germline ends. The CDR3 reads CASLTRGTGELFF. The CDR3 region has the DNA TGTGCCAGCCTCACTAGGGGGACCGGGGAGCTGTTTTTT.

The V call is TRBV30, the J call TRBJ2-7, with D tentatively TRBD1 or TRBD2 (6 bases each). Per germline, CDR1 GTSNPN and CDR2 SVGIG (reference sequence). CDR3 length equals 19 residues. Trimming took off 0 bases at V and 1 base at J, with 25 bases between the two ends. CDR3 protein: CAWSVRRFLGGLLSYEQYF. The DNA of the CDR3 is TGTGCCTGGAGTGTACGGAGATTTCTGGGGGGCCTCCTATCCTACGAGCAGTACTTC. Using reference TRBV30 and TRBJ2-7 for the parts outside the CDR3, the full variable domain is SQTIHQWPATLVQPVGSPLSLECTVEGTSNPNLYWYRQAAGRGLQLLFYSVGIGQISSEVPQNLSASRPQDRQFILSSKKLLLSDSGFYLCAWSVRRFLGGLLSYEQYFGPGTRLTVT.

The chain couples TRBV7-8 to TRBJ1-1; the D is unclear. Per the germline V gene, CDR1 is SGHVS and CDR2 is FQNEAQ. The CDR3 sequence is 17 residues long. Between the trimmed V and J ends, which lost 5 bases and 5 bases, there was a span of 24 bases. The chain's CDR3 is CASSKSGISPRRTEAFF. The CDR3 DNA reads TGTGCCAGCAGCAAAAGCGGGATTTCTCCCCGGCGGACTGAAGCTTTCTTT.

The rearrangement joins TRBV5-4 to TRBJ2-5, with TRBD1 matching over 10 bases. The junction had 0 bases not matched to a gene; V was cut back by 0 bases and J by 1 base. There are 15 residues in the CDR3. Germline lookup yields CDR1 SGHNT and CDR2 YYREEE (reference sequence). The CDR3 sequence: CASSLGQGAQETQYF. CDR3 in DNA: TGTGCCAGCAGCTTGGGACAGGGGGCCCAAGAGACCCAGTACTTC.

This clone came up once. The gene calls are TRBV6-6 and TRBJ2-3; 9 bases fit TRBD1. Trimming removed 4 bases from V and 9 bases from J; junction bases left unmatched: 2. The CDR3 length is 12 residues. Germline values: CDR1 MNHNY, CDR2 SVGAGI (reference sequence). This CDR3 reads CASSWDRVTQYF. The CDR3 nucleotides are TGTGCCAGCAGTTGGGACAGGGTCACGCAGTATTTT.

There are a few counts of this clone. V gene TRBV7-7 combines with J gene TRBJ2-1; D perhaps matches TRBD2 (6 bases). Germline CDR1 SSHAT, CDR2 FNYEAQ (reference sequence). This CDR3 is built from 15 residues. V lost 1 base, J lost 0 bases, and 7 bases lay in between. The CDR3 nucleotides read TGTGCCAGCAGCTTAGGGACTAACTCCTACAATGAGCAGTTCTTC. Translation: CASSLGTNSYNEQFF.

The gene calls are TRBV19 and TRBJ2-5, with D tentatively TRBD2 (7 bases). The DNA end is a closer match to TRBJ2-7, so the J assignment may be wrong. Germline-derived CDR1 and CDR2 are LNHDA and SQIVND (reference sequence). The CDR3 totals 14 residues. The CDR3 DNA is TGTGCCAGTAGTGGGGGGGCCGGACCCTACGAGCAGTACTTC. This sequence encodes CASSGGAGPYEQYF.

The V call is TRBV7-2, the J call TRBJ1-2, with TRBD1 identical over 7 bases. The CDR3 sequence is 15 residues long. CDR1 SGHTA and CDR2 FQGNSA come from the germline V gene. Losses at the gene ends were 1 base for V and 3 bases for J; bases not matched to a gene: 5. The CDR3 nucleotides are TGTGCCAGCAGCTTAGATTACAGGGGCGACTATGGCTACACCTTC. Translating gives CASSLDYRGDYGYTF.

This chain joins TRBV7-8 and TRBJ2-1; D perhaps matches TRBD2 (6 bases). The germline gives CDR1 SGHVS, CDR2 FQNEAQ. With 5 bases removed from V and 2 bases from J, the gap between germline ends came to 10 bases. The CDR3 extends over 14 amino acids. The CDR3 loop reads CASSGGKAYNEQFF. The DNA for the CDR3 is TGTGCCAGCAGCGGCGGGAAGGCCTACAATGAGCAGTTCTTC.

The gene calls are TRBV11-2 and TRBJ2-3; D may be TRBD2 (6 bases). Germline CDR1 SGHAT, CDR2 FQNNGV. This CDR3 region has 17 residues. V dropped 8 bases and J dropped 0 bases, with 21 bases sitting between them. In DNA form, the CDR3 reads TGTGCCAGCGGAGGTTTAGGGGAGGTCGTAAGCACAGATACGCAGTATTTT. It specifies CASGGLGEVVSTDTQYF.

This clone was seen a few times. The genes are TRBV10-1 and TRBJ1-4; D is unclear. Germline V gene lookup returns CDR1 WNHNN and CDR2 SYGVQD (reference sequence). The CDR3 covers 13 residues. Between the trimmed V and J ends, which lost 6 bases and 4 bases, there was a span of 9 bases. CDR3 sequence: CASSRVINEKLFF. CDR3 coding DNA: TGCGCCAGCAGCCGGGTAATTAATGAAAAACTGTTTTTT.